This TCR beta chain was profiled in a study of cytomegalovirus exposure and HLA in healthy donors. Donors counted as nominally healthy when sampled, yet unrecorded immune exposures were likely. The PCR made use of 60 Vbeta and 13 Jbeta primers. Data came from immunoSEQ multiplex PCR; TCRdb stores just in-frame clones and leaves some out. The sample lists 150,000 to 200,000 clones; less than 90% were seen once. On this clone itself: Its antigen is currently unknown.

General study findings and limits: Later on, a genetic analysis was performed. It linked a missense variant in DCLRE1C with V- and J-gene trimming of TCR beta. According to the study, roughly 180 TCR beta chains were cytomegalovirus-associated. A prior analysis recorded that most TCR beta V segments were productive about 90% or about 30% of the time.

The CDR3 loop spans 15 amino acids. CDR1 and CDR2 from the germline V gene are SGHNT and YYREEE (reference sequence). V was shortened by 7 bases and J by 5 bases, with 21 bases between the two germline ends. The TCR comes from a girl aged 5 to 17 in good health and CMV-seropositive. This chain joins TRBV5-4 and TRBJ1-1, with unresolved D. Sequenced sample: PBMCs. The CDR3 bases are TGTGCCAGCTCTTGGACCAAGGACTGGCGGACTGAAGCTTTCTTT. This gives the protein CASSWTKDWRTEAFF.